Listed below are T cell receptor beta chains from one sample, sequenced in a study of OX40 agonist ivuxolimab in advanced cancers. The data were produced by immunoSEQ multiplex PCR, yet TCRdb's version contains in-frame clones alone and is incomplete. Among some 15,000 clones listed, 75% to 90% were seen once. Sequenced here: CD4+ or CD8+ T cells sorted from blood, sampled in a trial of the OX40 agonist ivuxolimab. The source is an adult with an advanced solid tumor such as melanoma, head and neck, liver or kidney cancer. Each CDR3 is given without its conserved first and last residue. Each record gives: V gene, J gene, CDR3 protein.

V: TRBV11-1; J: TRBJ2-4; CDR3: ASSSDRSGRALKNIQY
V: TRBV27; J: TRBJ1-6; CDR3: ASSLVGTSPLH
V: TRBV7-9; J: TRBJ2-5; CDR3: ASSGELGQY
V: TRBV7-6; J: TRBJ2-6; CDR3: ASSGANDSQSRANVLT
V: TRBV2; J: TRBJ1-5; CDR3: ASSEKRGRGSNQPQH
V: TRBV6-1; J: TRBJ2-1; CDR3: ASTAWGGPQF
V: TRBV7-8; J: TRBJ1-2; CDR3: ASSLERSNYGYT
V: TRBV5-1; J: TRBJ2-4; CDR3: ASSPSPLIGDRAKNIQY
V: TRBV2; J: TRBJ2-3; CDR3: ASSAGLAGGPDTQY
V: TRBV7-2; J: TRBJ2-3; CDR3: ASSQQARSTDTQY
V: TRBV28; J: TRBJ2-5; CDR3: ATTGIETQY
V: TRBV27; J: TRBJ2-5; CDR3: ASSLSWTGEGVRTQY
V: TRBV6-1; J: TRBJ2-6; CDR3: ASSAPSSGANVLT
V: TRBV7-9; J: TRBJ2-7; CDR3: ASSNRASSYEQY
V: TRBV2; J: TRBJ1-4; CDR3: ASSEVKGGSSGKLF
V: TRBV28; J: TRBJ2-2; CDR3: ASGLSSAGRTGELF
V: TRBV28; J: TRBJ2-1; CDR3: ASSLFSLRGNYEQF
V: TRBV7-9; J: TRBJ1-1; CDR3: ASSTQTANTEAF
V: TRBV18; J: TRBJ2-1; CDR3: ASSPDWNDEQF
V: TRBV5-1; J: TRBJ1-2; CDR3: ASSLSGDYGYT
V: TRBV28; J: TRBJ2-4; CDR3: ASRPTGETGLWDIQY
V: TRBV5-4; J: TRBJ2-2; CDR3: ASSVPQGSDTGELF
V: TRBV7-8; J: TRBJ2-2; CDR3: ASSEDTGFSNTGELF
V: TRBV9; J: TRBJ2-1; CDR3: ASSANLPGQGGDEQF
V: TRBV11-2; J: TRBJ2-3; CDR3: ASSGGGWARGGLDTQY
V: TRBV18; J: TRBJ2-7; CDR3: ASSPVSGTAYEQY
V: TRBV28; J: TRBJ2-7; CDR3: ASRVQGAGYEQY
V: TRBV10-3; J: TRBJ2-1; CDR3: AISPPGTGSYNEQF
V: TRBV19; J: TRBJ2-1; CDR3: ASSIGWTSGYNEQF
V: TRBV6-5; J: TRBJ2-6; CDR3: ASSSPTDTANVLT
V: TRBV5-5; J: TRBJ2-5; CDR3: ASGTPGRTQETQY
V: TRBV19; J: TRBJ2-2; CDR3: ASSMRQGDIGTGELF
V: TRBV14; J: TRBJ1-3; CDR3: ASSQRGNTIY
V: TRBV2; J: TRBJ2-3; CDR3: ASRPGGVSTDTQY
V: TRBV10-3; J: TRBJ2-1; CDR3: AISWRTGSSSSYNEQF
V: TRBV6-5; J: TRBJ1-1; CDR3: ASSTLTANTEAF
V: TRBV9; J: TRBJ2-1; CDR3: ASSVGQSGRAYEQF
V: TRBV6-5; J: TRBJ1-1; CDR3: ASSWAGVAF
V: TRBV28; J: TRBJ1-6; CDR3: ASSFRGGVNSPLH
V: TRBV15; J: TRBJ1-1; CDR3: ATSGGEGTEAF
V: TRBV2; J: TRBJ2-2; CDR3: ASATSEGGELF
V: TRBV11-2; J: TRBJ2-5; CDR3: ASSLDLAGGSREQY
V: TRBV11-2; J: TRBJ2-7; CDR3: ASSPTWGLAEYEQY
V: TRBV30; J: TRBJ1-2; CDR3: AWRPGLSSYT
V: TRBV6-6; J: TRBJ2-7; CDR3: ASSYSTGFEQY
V: TRBV30; J: TRBJ2-1; CDR3: AWRLSGVGNEQF
V: TRBV28; J: TRBJ1-3; CDR3: ASKDSGTDTIY
V: TRBV6-5; J: TRBJ1-3; CDR3: ASTVSTRSGNTIY
V: TRBV6-1; J: TRBJ2-7; CDR3: ASSGQDSYEQY
V: TRBV9; J: TRBJ2-2; CDR3: ASSGYANTGELF
V: TRBV18; J: TRBJ2-4; CDR3: ASSPGDINIQY
V: TRBV27; J: TRBJ2-1; CDR3: ASSSGDSGFPNEQF
V: TRBV28; J: TRBJ1-4; CDR3: PQCAEKLF
V: TRBV9; J: TRBJ2-1; CDR3: ASSALAGGNNEQF
V: TRBV5-5; J: TRBJ2-5; CDR3: ASSLSGNVPETQY